The present T cell receptor (beta chain) was sequenced within a study of T cell responses to AZD1222 COVID-19 vaccine. Overall study findings and caveats: Once two AZD1222 doses were given, Spike-specific TCR breadth and depth went up. Baseline serostatus was positive in only a handful of AZD1222 recipients.

This clone was counted a single time. Its target is unknown. Only in-frame clones appear in the TCRdb table, and some are missing; sequencing was by immunoSEQ multiplex PCR. The sample has 100,000 or so clones, approximately 91% seen once. The material sequenced was peripheral blood, taken on day 0 of AZD1222 vaccination. This TCR was sampled from an adult in good health.

The CDR3 DNA is TGCAGTGCTAGTATCCAGCCCTACAATGAGCAGTTCTTC. Translating gives CSASIQPYNEQFF. The chain couples TRBV20-1 to TRBJ2-1; the D is unclear. The germline gives CDR1 DFQATT, CDR2 SNEGSKA (reference sequence). The CDR3 has 13 amino acids. V lost 3 bases, J lost 2 bases, and 8 bases lay in between.